This T cell receptor (beta chain) derives from a study of T cells in Graves' hyperthyroidism and ophthalmopathy. Study conclusions and caveats: Ophthalmopathy and stable hyperthyroidism were separated by a 13 V-J model.

The CDR3 is 13 amino acids. Trimming removed 3 bases at V and 5 bases at J, with 10 bases between. The table lists this clonotype with many counts. Its antigen remains unknown. There were TCR beta CDR3 regions amplified from RNA transcripts. First-round RT-PCR with HTBI primers amplified the TCR CDR3 region. Via MiXCR, TCRdb re-called the multiplex PCR reads, giving one row per CDR3 protein. This table has approximately 620,000 distinct CDR3 sequences, around 14% appearing once. Uncontrolled infection, other autoimmune disease, pregnancy or lactation led to exclusion. The sequence came from a woman in her twenties or thirties with Graves' hyperthyroidism that later progressed to Graves' ophthalmopathy. The genes are TRBV12-3 or TRBV12-4 and TRBJ2-5; maybe TRBD2 (6 bases). Specimen: blood. The CDR3 loop reads CASSFWGEETQYF. The CDR3 nucleotides are TGTGCCAGCAGTTTTTGGGGGGAGGAGACCCAGTACTTC.